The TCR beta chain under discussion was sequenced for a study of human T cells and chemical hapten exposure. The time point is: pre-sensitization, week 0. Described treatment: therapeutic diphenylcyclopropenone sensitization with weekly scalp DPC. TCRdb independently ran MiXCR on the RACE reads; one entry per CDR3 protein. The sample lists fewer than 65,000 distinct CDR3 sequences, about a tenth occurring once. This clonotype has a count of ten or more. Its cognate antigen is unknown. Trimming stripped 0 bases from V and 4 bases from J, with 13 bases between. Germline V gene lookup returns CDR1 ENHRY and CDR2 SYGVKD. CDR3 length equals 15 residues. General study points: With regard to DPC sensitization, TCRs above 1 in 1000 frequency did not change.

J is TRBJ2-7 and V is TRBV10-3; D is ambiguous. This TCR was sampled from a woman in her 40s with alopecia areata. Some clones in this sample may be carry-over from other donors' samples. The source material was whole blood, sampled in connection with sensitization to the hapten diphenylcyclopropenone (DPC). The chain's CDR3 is CAISESNSEYYEQYF. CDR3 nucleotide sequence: TGTGCCATCAGTGAGTCGAATTCAGAGTATTACGAGCAGTACTTC.